Below are 25 T cell receptor beta chains sequenced from a single sample in a study of control samples from healthy donors and cancer patients. The data were produced by immunoSEQ multiplex PCR, yet TCRdb's version contains in-frame clones alone and is incomplete. The sample comprises under 95,000 clones, about nine tenths of which are singletons, and over 0.85% rests with the top ten. What was sequenced was blood. These receptors all stem from a woman in her thirties in good health.

This rearrangement joins TRBV5-1 to TRBJ2-3; D is unresolved. Trimming removed 5 bases at V and 1 base at J, with 8 bases between. Germline V CDR1 and CDR2: SGHRS, YFSETQ. CDR3 size: 13 residues. The CDR3 loop reads CASSARGTDTQYF. The CDR3 DNA sequence: TGCGCCAGCAGTGCAAGGGGCACAGATACGCAGTATTTT.

V usage is TRBV6-5 and J usage is TRBJ1-2; 7 bases map to TRBD1. The CDR3 has 12 residues. Germline V gene lookup returns CDR1 MNHEY and CDR2 SVGAGI. J lost 8 bases, V lost 7 bases, and 7 bases had no gene match. CDR3 sequence reads: CASNRGQGGYTF. In DNA, the CDR3 is TGTGCCAGCAATAGGGGGCAGGGAGGCTACACCTTC.

J is TRBJ2-5 and V is TRBV2, with D unclear. Deletions cut 4 bases from V and 4 bases from J, with 10 bases between. Germline V gene sequence: CDR1 SNHLY, CDR2 FYNNEI. CDR3 length equals 13 residues. CDR3 region: CASSVSGPETQYF. DNA of the CDR3: TGTGCCAGCAGTGTAAGTGGCCCAGAGACCCAGTACTTC.

In nucleotides, the CDR3 is TGTGCCAGTCGCAAGGTCCAGGGTAAGGCCGGGGAGCTGTTTTTT. Amino acid sequence: CASRKVQGKAGELFF. The rearrangement uses TRBV19 and TRBJ2-2, with D maybe TRBD1 (5 bases). The CDR3 is 15 residues long. The germline V gene encodes CDR1 LNHDA and CDR2 SQIVND (reference sequence). V lost 8 bases, J lost 6 bases, and 19 bases lay in between.

This chain joins TRBV24-1 and TRBJ1-2, with TRBD1 identical over 8 bases. Per the germline V gene, CDR1 is KGHDR and CDR2 is SFDVKD. The CDR3 sequence is 16 residues long. V shed 2 bases, J shed 3 bases, and the junction held 7 bases outside the gene matches. The CDR3 coding sequence is TGTGCCACCAGTGATTCCACAATGACAGGGGACTATGGCTACACCTTC. This translates into CATSDSTMTGDYGYTF.

The rearrangement joins TRBV7-2 to TRBJ1-5; possible D gene TRBD1, 6 bases. The CDR3 runs to 15 residues. The ends were cut back, 1 base at V and 7 bases at J, with 14 bases in the middle. Germline V gives CDR1 SGHTA, CDR2 FQGNSA. The CDR3 DNA reads TGTGCCAGCAGCTTAGTAGTCTCAGGGACACAGCCCCAGCATTTT. It yields the protein CASSLVVSGTQPQHF.

The J gene is TRBJ1-1, the V gene TRBV14, with D tentatively TRBD1 (5 bases). Germline assignment: CDR1 SGHDN and CDR2 FVKESK. The CDR3 has 16 amino acids. V was pared by 0 bases and J by 0 bases, with 11 bases between. CDR3 protein: CASSQDWGTMNTEAFF. In nucleotides, the CDR3 is TGTGCCAGCAGCCAAGATTGGGGCACCATGAACACTGAAGCTTTCTTT.

The chain joins TRBV6-5 to TRBJ1-1; weak D call: TRBD1 (6 bases). CDR3 size: 13 residues. V gave up 7 bases and J gave up 1 base, with 10 bases separating them. Germline loops: CDR1 MNHEY, CDR2 SVGAGI. The CDR3 DNA sequence: TGTGCCAGCACCGCGACAGGGAACACTGAAGCTTTCTTT. Amino acid sequence: CASTATGNTEAFF.

DNA of the CDR3: TGTGCCAGCAGTGAACGGGGTGGACCGAACACCGGGGAGCTGTTTTTT. Its protein product is CASSERGGPNTGELFF. The gene calls are TRBV6-1 and TRBJ2-2, with TRBD2 as a possible D gene (5 bases). This CDR3 has 16 amino acids. Germline CDR1 and CDR2: MNHNS and SASEGT. Trimming removed 2 bases at V and 0 bases at J, with 10 bases between.

Only one count was recorded for this clone. This chain uses TRBV11-2 with TRBJ1-1; perhaps TRBD1 as D (5 bases). V lost 1 base to trimming and J lost 4 bases, with 13 bases between them. This CDR3 comprises 15 residues. The germline gives CDR1 SGHAT, CDR2 FQNNGV. The CDR3 reads CASSLVIGVTTEAFF. The CDR3 region has the DNA TGTGCCAGCAGCTTAGTGATAGGGGTTACCACTGAAGCTTTCTTT. The full variable domain, its missing parts supplied by reference TRBV11-2 and TRBJ1-1, is EAGVAQSPRYKIIEKRQSVAFWCNPISGHATLYWYQQILGQGPKLLIQFQNNGVVDDSQLPKDRFSAERLKGVDSTLKIQPAKLEDSAVYLCASSLVIGVTTEAFFGQGTRLTVV.

This sequence joins TRBV6-6 and TRBJ1-3; no clear D. Germline values: CDR1 MNHNY, CDR2 SVGAGI (reference sequence). The CDR3 has 17 residues. V shed 6 bases and J shed 0 bases, with 18 bases lying between them. DNA of the CDR3: TGTGCCAGCAGGCGAACAAGTTCTTCCTCCTCTGGAAACACCATATATTTT. It is translated as CASRRTSSSSSGNTIYF.

J is TRBJ1-2 and V is TRBV19; no reliable D call. Germline values: CDR1 LNHDA, CDR2 SQIVND (reference sequence). Trimming took 1 base from V and 8 from J, leaving 11 bases between them. The CDR3 has 13 amino acids. CDR3 coding DNA: TGTGCCAGTAGTATAGGGGCCCATACCGGCTACACCTTC. This sequence encodes CASSIGAHTGYTF. Full variable domain (rest looked up from reference TRBV19 and TRBJ1-2): DGGITQSPKYLFRKEGQNVTLSCEQNLNHDAMYWYRQDPGQGLRLIYYSQIVNDFQKGDIAEGYSVSREKKESFPLTVTSAQKNPTAFYLCASSIGAHTGYTFGSGTRLTVV.

J is TRBJ1-1 and V is TRBV5-1, with D unclear. CDR1 and CDR2 from the germline V gene are SGHRS and YFSETQ. The CDR3 length is 14 residues. V shed 0 bases and J shed 0 bases, with 6 bases lying between them. CDR3 bases: TGCGCCAGCAGCTTGGGAAGCCTGAACACTGAAGCTTTCTTT. Translated: CASSLGSLNTEAFF.

This chain links TRBV27 with TRBJ2-7; D may be TRBD1 (6 bases). The CDR3 runs to 14 residues. From germline, CDR1 is MNHEY and CDR2 SMNVEV (reference sequence). V was cut by 5 bases and J by 0 bases, with 11 bases left in between. CDR3 bases: TGTGCCAGCAGTCTTGACAGGTACTCCTACGAGCAGTACTTC. This encodes CASSLDRYSYEQYF.

The V gene is TRBV2, the J gene TRBJ1-6; D is undetermined. From germline, CDR1 is SNHLY and CDR2 FYNNEI. The V and J ends lost 10 bases and 0 bases respectively, with 13 bases between them. The CDR3 contains 15 residues. CDR3 nucleotides: TGTGCCATCCGGGCCGCAAACTCCTATAATTCACCCCTCCACTTT. This gives the protein CAIRAANSYNSPLHF.

The rearrangement joins TRBV3-1 (or the pseudogene TRBV3-2) to TRBJ1-6; no clear D gene. CDR3 length: 16 residues. With 2 bases removed from V and 5 bases from J, the gap between germline ends came to 13 bases. In germline, CDR1 is LGHDT, CDR2 YNNKEL (reference sequence). DNA for the CDR3: TGTGCCAGCAGCCAATATCGCCCGGACCATAATTCACCCCTCCACTTT. Its protein is CASSQYRPDHNSPLHF.

The chain joins TRBV30 to TRBJ2-6; D gene unclear. CDR1 and CDR2 (germline): GTSNPN, SVGIG (reference sequence). The CDR3 totals 12 residues. Trimming pared 5 bases from V and 2 bases from J, leaving 4 bases between. In DNA form, the CDR3 reads TGTGCCTGGGGAACTGGGGCCAACGTCCTGACTTTC. This translates into CAWGTGANVLTF.

The CDR3 region has the DNA TGTGCCAGTAGTATAGGAGGGTTTCCCGGCTCCTACGAGCAGTACTTC. It is translated as CASSIGGFPGSYEQYF. V and J are TRBV19 and TRBJ2-7; a possible D gene is TRBD2 (5 bases). Germline V gene lookup returns CDR1 LNHDA and CDR2 SQIVND (reference sequence). The V end was cut by 1 base, the J end by 0 bases, with 13 bases between. The CDR3 extends over 16 amino acids.

V usage is TRBV19 and J usage is TRBJ1-2, with D unclear. This CDR3 is built from 17 residues. V was cut by 2 bases and J by 4 bases, with 20 bases left in between. Germline CDR1 and CDR2: LNHDA and SQIVND (reference sequence). The CDR3 DNA reads TGTGCCAGTAGTATAAGCTGGACGGGCGCACGATCCTATGGCTACACCTTC. Translated: CASSISWTGARSYGYTF.

This rearrangement joins TRBV5-1 to TRBJ2-7; TRBD2 matches at 11 bases. Per the germline V gene, CDR1 is SGHRS and CDR2 is YFSETQ. The CDR3 extends over 13 amino acids. V trimming: 5 bases; J trimming: 9 bases; junction bases outside the gene matches: 7. The DNA for the CDR3 is TGCGCCAGCAGGGCTAGCGGGGGGTGCGGGCAGTACTTC. It codes for CASRASGGCGQYF.

This clone was seen once. The chain is built from TRBV3-1 (or the pseudogene TRBV3-2) and TRBJ1-6; unclear D gene. In germline, CDR1 is LGHDT, CDR2 YNNKEL (reference sequence). Trimming removed 2 bases at V and 6 bases at J, with 11 bases between. This CDR3 has 15 residues. The CDR3 region has the DNA TGTGCCAGCAGCCAACTGGTGGGGAGTAATTCACCCCTCCACTTT. Its protein product is CASSQLVGSNSPLHF.

This clone has only one observation. The chain combines TRBV5-6 with TRBJ1-2, with TRBD1 matching over 7 bases. From germline, CDR1 is SGHDT and CDR2 YYEEEE. CDR3 length: 15 amino acids. V was pared by 1 base and J by 0 bases, with 3 bases of the junction left unmatched. The CDR3 DNA follows: TGTGCCAGCAGCTTGTCCGGGACAGCTAACTATGGCTACACCTTC. It is translated as CASSLSGTANYGYTF.

The chain carries TRBV6-5 and TRBJ2-3, with D possibly TRBD1 on 6 matching bases. The CDR3 totals 15 residues. V was pared by 5 bases and J by 2 bases, with 14 bases between. In germline, CDR1 is MNHEY, CDR2 SVGAGI. For the CDR3, the DNA is TGTGCCAGCAGTCTACCGACAGGATACACAGATACGCAGTATTTT. This translates into CASSLPTGYTDTQYF.

The rearrangement uses TRBV18 and TRBJ1-5, with D uncertain. Germline V gives CDR1 KGHSH, CDR2 LQKENI. The V end lost 2 bases, the J end lost 5 bases, and 7 bases lay between the germline ends. This CDR3 has 13 amino acids. CDR3 amino acids: CASSPGSDQPQHF. CDR3 DNA: TGTGCCAGCTCACCAGGGTCGGATCAGCCCCAGCATTTT.

The chain is built from TRBV30 and TRBJ1-2; a possible D gene is TRBD1 (6 bases). CDR3 length: 13 amino acids. V lost 4 bases and J lost 0, with 9 bases in between. Per the germline V gene, CDR1 is GTSNPN and CDR2 is SVGIG (reference sequence). For the CDR3, the DNA is TGTGCCTGGACGACAGGCTCTAACTATGGCTACACCTTC. Protein: CAWTTGSNYGYTF. The variable domain in full, completed from reference TRBV30 and TRBJ1-2, reads SQTIHQWPATLVQPVGSPLSLECTVEGTSNPNLYWYRQAAGRGLQLLFYSVGIGQISSEVPQNLSASRPQDRQFILSSKKLLLSDSGFYLCAWTTGSNYGYTFGSGTRLTVV.